The clone carrying this TCR beta chain was recorded many times. The antigen remains undetermined. The entry originates in a study of regulatory T cells in long-lasting Graves disease. Study-wide points: Small sample size may have lowered accuracy. The number of shared public clonotypes was higher in persistent patients (approximately 2,600) than new patients (966).

Through Arm-PCR of CDR3 regions and iRepertoire HTBI primers, TCR beta libraries were built. Via MiXCR, TCRdb re-called the multiplex PCR reads, giving one row per CDR3 protein. The repertoire holds hundreds of thousands of distinct CDR3 sequences, with 15% to 20% as singletons. Deletions cut 2 bases from V and 3 bases from J, with 7 bases between. Germline V lookup: CDR1 SGHTA, CDR2 FQGNSA. This CDR3 has 13 residues. Time point reported: newly diagnosed GD, antithyroid drugs for less than 3 months. PBMC-extracted RNA yielded the TCR library. This sample was also put to use in a study of T cells in Graves' hyperthyroidism and ophthalmopathy. From that paper: TCR CDR3 regions were first amplified by RT-PCR with HTBI primers. Through a model of 13 V-J features, ophthalmopathy was separated from stable hyperthyroidism.

V and J are TRBV7-2 and TRBJ1-1; D is undetermined. The sample was peripheral blood mononuclear cells (PBMCs), taken at new diagnosis, from a patient treated with antithyroid drugs. The clonotype was recovered from a woman aged 25 to 39 with Graves disease. CDR3 in amino acids: CASSLIPDTEAFF. In DNA form, the CDR3 reads TGTGCCAGCAGCTTAATTCCGGACACTGAAGCTTTCTTT.